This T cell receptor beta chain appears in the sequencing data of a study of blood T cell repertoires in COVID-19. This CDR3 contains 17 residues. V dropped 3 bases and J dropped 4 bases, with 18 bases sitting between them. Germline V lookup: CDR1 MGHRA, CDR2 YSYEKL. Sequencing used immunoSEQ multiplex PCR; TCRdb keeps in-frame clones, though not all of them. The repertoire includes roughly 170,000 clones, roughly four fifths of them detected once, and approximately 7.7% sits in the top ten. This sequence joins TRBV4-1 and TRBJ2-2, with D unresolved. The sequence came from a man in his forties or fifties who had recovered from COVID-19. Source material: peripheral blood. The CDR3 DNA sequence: TGCGCCAGCAGCCAGGCTGGCGGAGAGTTCGGCACCGGGGAGCTGTTTTTT. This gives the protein CASSQAGGEFGTGELFF.